The 9 T cell receptor beta chains given below trace back to one sample, sequenced in a study of shared clonotypes between healthy human individuals. Using immunoSEQ multiplex PCR, the repertoire was profiled, and TCRdb retains in-frame clones only, with some absent. The sample includes about 2 million clones, less than 95% of them seen just once. As defined, naive CD8 cells were CD45RO-negative and positively selected for CCR7, with terminally differentiated effector memory CD45RA+ cells excluded. Specimen: naive CD8+ T cells sorted from blood. These receptors were taken from a man between 18 and 35 years old in good health.

The chain combines TRBV27 with TRBJ2-3; 8 bases agree with TRBD1. Germline V gene sequence: CDR1 MNHEY, CDR2 SMNVEV (reference sequence). Germline trimming cut 4 bases from V and 5 bases from J; bases unmatched to any gene: 8. This CDR3 is built from 15 residues. CDR3 loop: CASSWRDRTRDTQYF. DNA of the CDR3: TGTGCCAGCAGTTGGCGGGACAGGACAAGAGATACGCAGTATTTT.

This chain connects TRBV9 to TRBJ1-1; possibly TRBD1 for D (5 bases). Per the germline V gene, CDR1 is SGDLS and CDR2 is YYNGEE. This CDR3 region has 17 residues. Trimming took off 4 bases at V and 1 base at J, with 20 bases between the two ends. The CDR3 loop reads CASSPIPVGARNTEAFF. DNA for the CDR3: TGTGCCAGCAGCCCCATACCGGTAGGGGCCCGGAACACTGAAGCTTTCTTT. Full variable domain (remainder filled in from reference TRBV9 and TRBJ1-1): DSGVTQTPKHLITATGQRVTLRCSPRSGDLSVYWYQQSLDQGLQFLIQYYNGEERAKGNILERFSAQQFPDLHSELNLSSLELGDSALYFCASSPIPVGARNTEAFFGQGTRLTVV.

The chain employs TRBV6-5 and TRBJ2-7; D tentatively fits TRBD1 or TRBD2 (5 bases each). Germline assignment: CDR1 MNHEY and CDR2 SVGAGI. V lost 2 bases and J lost 5, with 19 bases in between. The CDR3 has 16 amino acids. The CDR3 loop is CASSYERDGPLNEQYF. CDR3 bases: TGTGCCAGCAGTTACGAACGGGACGGGCCCTTGAACGAGCAGTACTTC.

The CDR3 sequence: CASSLGPGDYGYTF. DNA of the CDR3: TGTGCCAGCAGTCTAGGGCCAGGGGACTATGGCTACACCTTC. V gene TRBV2 combines with J gene TRBJ1-2; a possible D gene is TRBD1 (6 bases). V lost 5 bases and J 3 bases, leaving 13 bases between the germline ends. The CDR3 is 14 residues long. Germline CDR1 is SNHLY and CDR2 is FYNNEI.

About this clone: This sample includes further DNA sequences coding for the same CDR3. The chain uses TRBV6-5 and TRBJ2-7; 7 nucleotides align to TRBD2. The germline gives CDR1 MNHEY, CDR2 SVGAGI. The trim removed 3 bases at V and 3 bases at J, leaving 5 bases unmatched. The CDR3 length is 14 residues. The CDR3 spells CASSYSSGDYEQYF. The CDR3 nucleotides read TGTGCCAGCAGTTATTCTAGCGGTGACTACGAGCAGTACTTC.

The chain couples TRBV2 to TRBJ2-6; D is unresolved. The V and J ends lost 9 bases and 0 bases respectively, with 6 bases between them. Germline-derived CDR1 and CDR2 are SNHLY and FYNNEI. The CDR3 has 13 residues. The CDR3 bases are TGTGCCAGGAGACTCTCTGGGGCCAACGTCCTGACTTTC. Translation: CARRLSGANVLTF.

V is TRBV19 and J is TRBJ1-5; possibly TRBD1 for D (5 bases). Germline assignment: CDR1 LNHDA and CDR2 SQIVND (reference sequence). The CDR3 extends over 15 amino acids. V dropped 5 bases and J dropped 6 bases, with 17 bases sitting between them. CDR3 residues: CASSWGGESLQPQHF. CDR3 in DNA: TGTGCCAGTAGTTGGGGGGGGGAGTCCCTTCAGCCCCAGCATTTT.

As for this clone: This same CDR3 is encoded by further DNA sequences in the sample. The rearrangement links TRBV5-1 to TRBJ2-7, with 7 bases fitting TRBD1. Germline CDR1 reads SGHRS; CDR2 reads YFSETQ. The trim removed 3 bases at V and 2 bases at J, leaving 2 bases unmatched. The CDR3 covers 13 residues. The DNA of the CDR3 is TGCGCCAGCAGCTGGACAGGAGCCTACGAGCAGTACTTC. It codes for CASSWTGAYEQYF.

This chain links TRBV9 with TRBJ1-3, with TRBD1 identical over 8 bases. From germline, CDR1 is SGDLS and CDR2 YYNGEE. The CDR3 spans 12 residues. The J segment lost 11 bases and the V segment lost 3 bases, leaving 4 bases of the junction unmatched. CDR3 DNA sequence: TGTGCCAGCAGCGGGGACAGGCTGGCCATATATTTT. It yields the protein CASSGDRLAIYF.